The rows below give T cell receptor beta chains drawn from one sample of a study of blood T cell repertoires in COVID-19. The protocol was immunoSEQ multiplex PCR, while the TCRdb copy is restricted to in-frame clones and leaves out a portion. The sample carries 200,000 or so clones, approximately 89% recorded once. Sequenced material: PBMCs or T cells enriched from blood (not recorded which). The receptors originated from a woman aged 35 to 49 with acute COVID-19. Each CDR3 is given with its conserved first and last residue. D genes are given only for firm matches. Clone size is not always given. Where it is, it says once, few, many or a class for expanded clones.

TRBV5-4	TRBJ1-2	once	.	TGTGCCTGCTCCAAACAGGGTGAAGGGTATGGCTACACCTTC	CACSKQGEGYGYTF
TRBV5-8	TRBJ2-3	.	.	TGTGCCAGCAGCTTGATTCCCCCGGATACGCAGTATTTT	CASSLIPPDTQYF
TRBV12-3/TRBV12-4	TRBJ2-2	.	.	TGTGCCAGCCTGAACACCGGGGAGCTGTTTTTT	CASLNTGELFF
TRBV5-6	TRBJ2-3	.	TRBD2	TGTGCCAGCAGCCGTATTCAGCCTAGCGGGAGCTCGGATACGCAGTATTTT	CASSRIQPSGSSDTQYF
TRBV7-9	TRBJ1-2	.	TRBD1	TGTGCCAGCAGCGCCTGGGGGACAGGGGCTGATGGCTACACCTTC	CASSAWGTGADGYTF
TRBV6-6	TRBJ2-7	.	TRBD2	TGTGCCAGCAGTCGTAGGACTAGCGGTGGCTACGAGCAGTACTTC	CASSRRTSGGYEQYF
TRBV11-2	TRBJ1-5	once	TRBD1	TGTGCCAGCAGAAAGGGACAGGGGGGTCTCAATCAGCCCCAGCATTTT	CASRKGQGGLNQPQHF
TRBV7-2	TRBJ2-2	.	TRBD1	TGTGCCAGCAGCGTAGACAGGGTGAATACCGGGGAGCTGTTTTTT	CASSVDRVNTGELFF
TRBV5-1	TRBJ2-3	once	TRBD2	TGCGCCAGCAGCTTAGGGGCGGGAGAAAGTACAGATACGCAGTATTTT	CASSLGAGESTDTQYF
TRBV2	TRBJ2-2	few	TRBD2	TGTGCCAGCAGACAGACTAGCGGGGGCACCGGGGAGCTGTTTTTT	CASRQTSGGTGELFF
TRBV2	TRBJ2-2	.	.	TGTGCCAGCAGTGTCCTCAACACCGGGGAGCTGTTTTTT	CASSVLNTGELFF
TRBV5-4	TRBJ2-1	.	TRBD1	TGTGCCAGCAGCTTGTCCGGACAGGGTAACTACAATGAGCAGTTCTTC	CASSLSGQGNYNEQFF
TRBV28	TRBJ2-7	.	.	TGTGCCAGCAGCCTCAGTATAGCGCTCTACGAGCAGTACTTC	CASSLSIALYEQYF
TRBV6-5	TRBJ1-3	.	TRBD1	TGTGCCACATACCGGGACAGGGGTGGAAACACCATATATTTT	CATYRDRGGNTIYF
TRBV7-6	TRBJ2-1	.	TRBD2	TGTGCCAGCAGCCCGAAACTAGCGGGGCTTTACAATGAGCAGTTCTTC	CASSPKLAGLYNEQFF
TRBV27	TRBJ1-3	.	.	TGTGCCAGCAGCCACGACAGCTACTCTGGAAACACCATATATTTT	CASSHDSYSGNTIYF